This record covers a single TCR beta chain. What it recognizes is unknown. Library preparation (for TCRbeta) was performed with unique molecular identifiers. TCRdb processed the PCR reads anew with MiXCR; each CDR3 protein has one entry. The sample consists of hundreds of thousands of distinct CDR3 sequences, less than 15% of them appearing once. The data were taken from a study of T-cell reconstitution after alpha-beta-depleted transplantation in children. The CDR3 loop spans 16 amino acids. CDR1 and CDR2 from the germline V gene are MRHNA and SNTAGT. Between the trimmed V and J ends, which lost 0 bases and 4 bases, there was a span of 12 bases. Broader study findings: Surviving recipient T cells and thymic progenitors produced the high day-60 TCRbeta diversity seen in some patients.

The sequencing used PBMCs, collected before TCRalphabeta/CD19-depleted stem cell transplant. This TCR came from a girl aged 2 to 10 with congenital amegakaryocytic thrombocytopenia, due to receive a stem cell transplant. V usage is TRBV6-4 and J usage is TRBJ2-2; D unresolved. The chain's CDR3 is CASSDSRLGSTGELFF. The DNA for the CDR3 is TGTGCCAGCAGTGACTCGAGGCTGGGGTCCACCGGGGAGCTGTTTTTT.